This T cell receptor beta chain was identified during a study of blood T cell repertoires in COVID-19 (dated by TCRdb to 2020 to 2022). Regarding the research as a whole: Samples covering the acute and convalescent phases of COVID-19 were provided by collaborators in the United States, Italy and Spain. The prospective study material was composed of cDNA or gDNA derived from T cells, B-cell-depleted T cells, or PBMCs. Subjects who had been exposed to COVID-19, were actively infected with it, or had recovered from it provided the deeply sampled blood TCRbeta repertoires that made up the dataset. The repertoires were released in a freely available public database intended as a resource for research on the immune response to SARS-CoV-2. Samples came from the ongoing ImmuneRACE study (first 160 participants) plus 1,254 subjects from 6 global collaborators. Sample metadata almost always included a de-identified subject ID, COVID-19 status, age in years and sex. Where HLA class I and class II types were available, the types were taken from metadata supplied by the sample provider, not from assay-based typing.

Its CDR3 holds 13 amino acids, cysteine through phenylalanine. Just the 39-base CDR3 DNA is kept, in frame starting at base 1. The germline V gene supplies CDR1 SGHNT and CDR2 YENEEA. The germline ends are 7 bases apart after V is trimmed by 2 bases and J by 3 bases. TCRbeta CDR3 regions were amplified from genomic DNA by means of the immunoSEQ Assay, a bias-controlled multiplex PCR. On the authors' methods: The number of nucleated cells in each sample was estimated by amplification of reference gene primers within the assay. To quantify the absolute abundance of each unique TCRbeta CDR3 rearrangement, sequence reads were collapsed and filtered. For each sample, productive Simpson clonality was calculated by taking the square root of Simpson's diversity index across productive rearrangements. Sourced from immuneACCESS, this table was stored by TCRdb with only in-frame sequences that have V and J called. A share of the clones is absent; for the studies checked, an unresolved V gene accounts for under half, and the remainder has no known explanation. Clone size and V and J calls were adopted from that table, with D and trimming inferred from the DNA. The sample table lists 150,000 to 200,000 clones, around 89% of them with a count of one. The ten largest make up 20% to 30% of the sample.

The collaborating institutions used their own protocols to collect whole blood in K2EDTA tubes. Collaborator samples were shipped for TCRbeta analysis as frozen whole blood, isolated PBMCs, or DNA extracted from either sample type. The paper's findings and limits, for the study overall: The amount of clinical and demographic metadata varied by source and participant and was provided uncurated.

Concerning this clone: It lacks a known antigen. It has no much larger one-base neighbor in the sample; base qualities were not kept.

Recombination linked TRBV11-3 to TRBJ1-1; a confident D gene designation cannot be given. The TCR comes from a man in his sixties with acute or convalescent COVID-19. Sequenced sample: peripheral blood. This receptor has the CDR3 CASSLKEYTEAFF. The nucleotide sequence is TGTGCCAGCAGCTTAAAGGAGTACACTGAAGCTTTCTTT.